The 18 T cell receptor beta chains below all came from one sample that was sequenced in a study of blood T cell repertoires in COVID-19. Profiling relied on immunoSEQ multiplex PCR, and the TCRdb table lists in-frame clones only, not all of them. The sample lists 200,000 to 250,000 clones, roughly 85% occurring once. The sample comprised peripheral blood. The origin of the receptors is a woman aged 18-29 years who had recovered from COVID-19.

The CDR3 spells CASSQDRLTEAFF. The CDR3 coding sequence is TGTGCCAGCAGCCAAGACAGACTCACTGAAGCTTTCTTT. The chain uses TRBV14 and TRBJ1-1; the D is unclear. With 0 bases removed from V and 4 bases from J, the gap between germline ends came to 6 bases. Germline-derived CDR1 and CDR2 are SGHDN and FVKESK. The CDR3 spans 13 residues.

This rearrangement joins TRBV15 to TRBJ1-1; a weak D match, TRBD1 (5 bases). The germline V gene encodes CDR1 LNHNV and CDR2 YYDKDF (reference sequence). This CDR3 is built from 14 residues. Trimming took 5 bases from V and 5 from J, leaving 15 bases between them. DNA for the CDR3: TGTGCCACCAGCTCCCAGTCAGGGATGACTGAAGCTTTCTTT. Encoded protein: CATSSQSGMTEAFF.

The chain links TRBV7-9 to TRBJ1-1; possible D gene TRBD1, 6 bases. The V end was cut by 3 bases, the J end by 1 base, with 9 bases between. This CDR3 comprises 14 residues. Germline V lookup: CDR1 SEHNR, CDR2 FQNEAQ (reference sequence). As DNA, the CDR3 is TGTGCCAGCAGCTTCCGGGACAAGAACACTGAAGCTTTCTTT. Translation: CASSFRDKNTEAFF.

The rearrangement links TRBV9 to TRBJ2-3, with D tentatively TRBD2 (6 bases). V shed 1 base and J shed 3 bases, with 15 bases lying between them. Germline V gene lookup returns CDR1 SGDLS and CDR2 YYNGEE. The CDR3 is 16 residues long. The CDR3 sequence: CASSVTPGVGTDTQYF. The CDR3 DNA follows: TGTGCCAGCAGCGTAACCCCGGGAGTTGGGACAGATACGCAGTATTTT.

V is TRBV5-5 and J is TRBJ1-2; D uncertain. CDR3 length equals 12 residues. In germline, CDR1 is SGHKS, CDR2 YYEKEE (reference sequence). V was trimmed by 1 base and J by 6 bases, leaving 7 bases between them. The CDR3 nucleotides read TGTGCCAGCAGCTTGAGGGAGGATGGCTACACCTTC. Translating gives CASSLREDGYTF. Based on the CDR3 plus reference TRBV5-5 and TRBJ1-2, the full variable domain is DAGVTQSPTHLIKTRGQQVTLRCSPISGHKSVSWYQQVLGQGPQFIFQYYEKEERGRGNFPDRFSARQFPNYSSELNVNALLLGDSALYLCASSLREDGYTFGSGTRLTVV.

The V gene is TRBV4-3, the J gene TRBJ2-7; D not certain. This CDR3 contains 14 residues. V was cut by 0 bases and J by 1 base, with 7 bases left in between. The germline CDR1 and CDR2 sequences are LGHNA and YSLEER. The CDR3: CASSQDLQSYEQYF. The CDR3 nucleotides read TGCGCCAGCAGCCAAGATCTACAGTCCTACGAGCAGTACTTC.

The chain couples TRBV12-5 to TRBJ2-7; 8 bases line up with TRBD2. CDR3 length: 16 amino acids. V was pared by 6 bases and J by 4 bases, with 14 bases of the junction left unmatched. Germline V gene sequence: CDR1 LGHNT, CDR2 FRNRAP. CDR3 amino acids: CASGSPLAGGGYEQYF. Written as DNA, the CDR3 is TGTGCTAGTGGATCCCCCCTTGCGGGAGGCGGGTACGAGCAGTACTTC.

The rearrangement joins TRBV5-4 to TRBJ1-4; tentatively, D is TRBD1 (6 bases). Trimming shortened V by 1 base and J by 3 bases, and 10 bases separated the two germline ends. CDR3 length equals 15 residues. Germline V CDR1 and CDR2: SGHNT, YYREEE (reference sequence). CDR3 region: CASSLFQGSNEKLFF. CDR3 bases: TGTGCCAGCAGCTTGTTCCAGGGGTCTAATGAAAAACTGTTTTTT.

CDR3 amino acids: CAWSQGHGANVLTF. The CDR3 nucleotides read TGTGCCTGGTCACAGGGTCATGGGGCCAACGTCCTGACTTTC. V is TRBV30 and J is TRBJ2-6; D is perhaps TRBD1 (6 bases). This CDR3 contains 14 residues. The germline V gene encodes CDR1 GTSNPN and CDR2 SVGIG (reference sequence). V shed 5 bases and J shed 3 bases, with 11 bases lying between them.

This clone was counted a few times. The chain carries TRBV7-6 and TRBJ2-1; TRBD2 agrees at 12 bases. The CDR3 runs to 16 residues. CDR1 SGHVS and CDR2 FNYEAQ come from the germline V gene. The ends lost 5 bases at V and 5 bases at J; junction bases unmatched: 7. This CDR3 reads CASSPPGLAGHNEQFF. CDR3 nucleotides: TGTGCCAGCAGCCCGCCGGGACTAGCGGGCCACAATGAGCAGTTCTTC.

Notes on this clone: Other DNA sequences in the same sample also yield this CDR3. V usage is TRBV27 and J usage is TRBJ1-2, with D unclear. Germline loops: CDR1 MNHEY, CDR2 SMNVEV (reference sequence). V lost 6 bases to trimming and J lost 2 bases, with 7 bases between them. The CDR3 has 12 residues. CDR3 in DNA: TGTGCCAGCAGCCCTAACAACTATGGCTACACCTTC. As protein: CASSPNNYGYTF.

The chain is built from TRBV7-2 and TRBJ2-5; 10 bases are a match to TRBD1. The CDR3 length is 16 residues. Trimming cost V 5 bases and J 2 bases; bases outside gene matches: 8. Germline assignment: CDR1 SGHTA and CDR2 FQGNSA. The chain's CDR3 is CASSPYGGQGQETQYF. The CDR3 DNA reads as TGTGCCAGCAGCCCGTATGGGGGACAGGGGCAAGAGACCCAGTACTTC.

The chain is built from TRBV27 and TRBJ1-1; D call uncertain. Germline CDR1 MNHEY, CDR2 SMNVEV (reference sequence). Trimming took 3 bases from V and 7 from J, leaving 15 bases between them. This CDR3 is built from 14 residues. The CDR3 bases are TGTGCCAGCAGTTTCGGTGCCGGCGGGCTTGAAGCTTTCTTT. This sequence encodes CASSFGAGGLEAFF.

This clone was observed a single time. The CDR3, as DNA: TGTGCCAGCAGCTTAGTCGGTTCGGACAGCTCCTACAATGAGCAGTTCTTC. This sequence encodes CASSLVGSDSSYNEQFF. The genes are TRBV7-6 and TRBJ2-1; the D gene is possibly TRBD1 (6 bases). With 1 base removed from V and 0 bases from J, the gap between germline ends came to 13 bases. Germline-derived CDR1 and CDR2 are SGHVS and FNYEAQ. This CDR3 has 17 amino acids.

The rearrangement links TRBV30 to TRBJ1-5; D is undetermined. Germline values: CDR1 GTSNPN, CDR2 SVGIG (reference sequence). CDR3 length: 13 amino acids. Deletions cut 0 bases from V and 4 bases from J, with 7 bases between. The CDR3 nucleotides are TGTGCCTGGAGTGTAACTGCTAATCAGCCCCAGCATTTT. Protein: CAWSVTANQPQHF.

V gene TRBV5-1 combines with J gene TRBJ1-4, with 7 bases lining up with TRBD1. Looked up from germline, CDR1 is SGHRS and CDR2 is YFSETQ. V lost 0 bases, J lost 5 bases, and 1 base stayed unmatched. The CDR3 spans 14 residues. This CDR3 reads CASSLGGQNEKLFF. The DNA for the CDR3 is TGCGCCAGCAGCTTGGGGGGACAGAATGAAAAACTGTTTTTT.

The chain recombines TRBV6-2 or TRBV6-3 with TRBJ2-4, with 7 bases that match TRBD2. The ends lost 6 bases at V and 2 bases at J; junction bases unmatched: 16. CDR1 MNHEY and CDR2 SVGEGT come from the germline V gene. This CDR3 has 18 residues. The DNA of the CDR3 is TGTGCCAGCAGCGGACTCTTAAATTCGGGGGGTTCCAAAAACATTCAGTACTTC. It yields the protein CASSGLLNSGGSKNIQYF.

The chain uses TRBV18 and TRBJ2-5; the D gene is possibly TRBD1 (5 bases). V was trimmed by 6 bases and J by 5 bases, leaving 13 bases between them. The CDR3 extends over 13 amino acids. Germline CDR1 is KGHSH and CDR2 is LQKENI. The CDR3 DNA follows: TGTGCCAGCTCGGCAGGGATGAGGGAGACCCAGTACTTC. It encodes CASSAGMRETQYF.